Listed below are T cell receptor beta chains from one sample, sequenced in a study of breast tumors, draining lymph nodes, adjacent tissues. TCRdb redid the calling of the multiplex PCR reads with MiXCR, one entry per CDR3 protein. The sample shows around 150,000 distinct CDR3 sequences, 20% to 25% of them seen only once. Sequenced input: axillary lymph node tissue. The receptors were gathered from a female donor with breast cancer. Some clones in this sample may be carry-over from other donors' samples. Each CDR3 is given with its conserved first and last residue. D genes are given only for firm matches. Clone size, where shown, is once, few, many, or a class for clones that have expanded.

j_gene,d_gene,v_gene,abundance,CDR3aa,CDR3nt
TRBJ2-7,TRBD1,TRBV19,many,CASSLPGTGGSEQYF,TGTGCCAGTAGTCTCCCCGGGACAGGGGGTAGTGAGCAGTACTTC
TRBJ2-1,TRBD2,TRBV19,many,CATNSGTSGREQFF,TGTGCCACCAATTCCGGGACTAGCGGACGTGAGCAGTTCTTC
TRBJ1-2,NA,TRBV2,many,CASSGAGNYGYTF,TGTGCCAGCAGTGGGGCGGGGAACTATGGCTACACCTTC
TRBJ1-3,NA,TRBV30,many,CAWSVGVVSGNTIYF,TGTGCCTGGAGTGTAGGCGTAGTCTCTGGAAACACCATATATTTT
TRBJ2-1,TRBD2,TRBV12-3/TRBV12-4,NA,CASSQPSGGAYNEQFF,TGTGCCAGCAGCCAACCCAGCGGGGGCGCCTACAATGAGCAGTTCTTC
TRBJ2-1,NA,TRBV2,many,CASSADGPEQFF,TGTGCCAGCAGTGCGGACGGTCCCGAGCAGTTCTTC
TRBJ2-1,TRBD2,TRBV29-1,many,CSVEREGFYNEQFF,TGCAGCGTTGAGCGGGAGGGATTCTACAATGAGCAGTTCTTC
TRBJ2-5,NA,TRBV7-7,few,CASSLGRAETQYF,TGTGCTAGCAGCTTAGGGCGGGCAGAGACCCAGTACTTC
TRBJ2-3,TRBD2,TRBV19,many,CASSMRTSGPDTQYF,TGTGCCAGTAGTATGAGGACTAGCGGTCCAGATACGCAGTATTTT
TRBJ2-7,TRBD2,TRBV11-1,many,CASSQTSGSSYEQYF,TGTGCCAGCAGCCAAACTAGCGGGAGCTCCTACGAGCAGTACTTC
TRBJ2-1,TRBD2,TRBV3-1,NA,CASSRTSGSYEQFF,TGTGCCAGCAGCCGGACTAGCGGGAGTTATGAGCAGTTCTTC
TRBJ2-6,NA,TRBV27,few,CASAGTHSGANVLTF,TGTGCCAGCGCGGGCACCCACTCTGGGGCCAACGTCCTGACTTTC
TRBJ2-1,TRBD2,TRBV11-3,many,CASSPTTSVNNEQFF,TGTGCCAGCAGCCCAACGACTAGCGTAAACAATGAGCAGTTCTTC
TRBJ2-2,NA,TRBV5-1,many,CASSERVDQPGELFF,TGCGCCAGCAGCGAGCGGGTGGACCAGCCCGGGGAGCTGTTTTTT
TRBJ2-6,NA,TRBV6-5,NA,CASSYSGVQFYSGANVLTF,TGTGCCAGCAGTTACTCGGGTGTCCAGTTTTACTCTGGGGCCAACGTCCTGACTTTC
TRBJ2-7,TRBD1,TRBV9,many,CASSVGTGGLEQYF,TGTGCCAGCAGCGTAGGGACAGGGGGGTTAGAGCAGTACTTC
TRBJ1-5,NA,TRBV7-9,many,CASSLDKGSQHF,TGTGCCAGCAGCTTAGATAAGGGGTCCCAGCATTTT
TRBJ2-7,NA,TRBV30,many,CAWGRAPYEQYF,TGTGCCTGGGGCAGGGCCCCCTACGAGCAGTACTTC